This T cell receptor beta chain was sequenced in a study of cytomegalovirus exposure and HLA in healthy donors. Study summary: From donors who were HLA-typed, an early data release held 80 million to 85 million unique TCRs. General study results and limits: It was reported that TCR beta sequences correctly inferred the HLA-A and HLA-B alleles for most subjects. Roughly uniform sequencing depth across donors was assumed, possibly incorrectly. In an earlier analysis, about 90% or about 30%: the productive usage of most TCR beta V segments.

Vbeta (60) and Jbeta (13) primers were used in the PCR. The protocol was immunoSEQ multiplex PCR, while the TCRdb copy is restricted to in-frame clones and leaves out a portion. The ten most abundant clones cover under 2% of a sample with 100,000 to 150,000 clones. As concerns this clone: Antigen: not known.

The CDR3 consists of 15 residues. Per germline, CDR1 SGHNT and CDR2 YYREEE (reference sequence). The V and J ends lost 3 bases and 0 bases, in that order; junction bases with no gene match: 3. Material for sequencing was PBMCs. This receptor was identified in a man between 18 and 29 years old in good health and CMV-seronegative. The V and J genes are TRBV5-4 and TRBJ1-5; 7 bases agree with TRBD1. Here the CDR3 reads CASSSDRDSNQPQHF. CDR3 bases: TGTGCCAGCAGCTCCGACAGGGATAGCAATCAGCCCCAGCATTTT.